The 12 T cell receptor beta chains below all came from one sample that was sequenced in a study of CD8 T cells in Susac syndrome. An input of roughly 0.45 to 1 ug of RNA was subjected to reverse transcription using random hexamers. TCRdb passed the immunoSEQ multiplex PCR reads through MiXCR, listing each CDR3 protein once. The table has about 300,000 distinct CDR3 sequences, 70% to 90% seen once. Material: CD8+ T cells from PBMCs. These receptors originate from a human donor with multiple sclerosis.

In this sample, this clonotype turned up once. The V gene is TRBV13, the J gene TRBJ2-2, with TRBD2 identical over 11 bases. CDR3 length: 16 amino acids. Germline V gene data show CDR1 as PRHDT and CDR2 as FYEKMQ (reference sequence). V gave up 5 bases and J gave up 0 bases; unmatched junction bases: 2. CDR3 nucleotides: TGTGCCAGCAGCCAGGGACTAGCGGCGAACACCGGGGAGCTGTTTTTT. Its protein is CASSQGLAANTGELFF.

The gene calls are TRBV10-3 and TRBJ2-5, with 8 bases identical to TRBD2. The V gene's germline CDR1 is ENHRY and CDR2 SYGVKD. The CDR3 covers 13 residues. The junction had 4 bases not matched to a gene; V was cut back by 8 bases and J by 2 bases. In DNA, the CDR3 is TGTGCCATCGGGATAGCGGGACAAGAGACCCAGTACTTC. As protein: CAIGIAGQETQYF.

This rearrangement joins TRBV9 to TRBJ1-5, with D tentatively TRBD1 (5 bases). Germline assignment: CDR1 SGDLS and CDR2 YYNGEE. V lost 4 bases to trimming and J lost 3 bases, with 11 bases between them. The CDR3 is 14 residues long. CDR3 region: CASSPPGDNQPQHF. The DNA for the CDR3 is TGTGCCAGCAGCCCCCCGGGGGACAATCAGCCCCAGCATTTT.

As to this clonotype: One end of the junction is discordant with germline, which a read error may explain. This chain joins TRBV28 and TRBJ2-5; 8 bases are shared with TRBD2. The length of the CDR3 is 15 residues. Per germline, CDR1 MDHEN and CDR2 SYDVKM. CDR3: CARSLTTGGMETQYF. CDR3 nucleotides: TGTGCCAGAAGTTTAACGACGGGAGGGATGGAGACCCAGTACTTC.

The chain carries TRBV28 and TRBJ2-7; D is perhaps TRBD1 (6 bases). Trimming cost V 6 bases and J 3 bases, with 18 bases left between them. CDR1 and CDR2 from the germline V gene are MDHEN and SYDVKM. This CDR3 is built from 15 residues. Here the CDR3 DNA reads TGTGCCAGCAGCCACCGTGGGTACAGGGACTACGAGCAGTACTTC. This translates into CASSHRGYRDYEQYF.

V is TRBV3-1 and J is TRBJ2-3, with D possibly matching TRBD1 (5 bases). The CDR3 is made up of 14 amino acids. V was shortened by 5 bases and J by 4 bases, with 13 bases between the two germline ends. Germline V gene sequence: CDR1 LGHDT, CDR2 YNNKEL (reference sequence). CDR3 sequence: CASSYDWGADTQYF. The CDR3 DNA reads TGTGCCAGCAGCTACGATTGGGGCGCAGATACGCAGTATTTT.

V and J are TRBV29-1 and TRBJ1-2; the D gene is possibly TRBD1 (6 bases). CDR1 and CDR2 from the germline V gene are SQVTM and ANQGSEA. CDR3 size: 13 residues. Between the trimmed V and J ends, which lost 7 bases and 6 bases, there was a span of 18 bases. The CDR3 is CSADQGGTNGYTF. Written as DNA, the CDR3 is TGCAGCGCTGACCAAGGGGGTACGAATGGCTACACCTTC.

The chain joins TRBV28 to TRBJ2-3, with D possibly matching TRBD1 (5 bases). In germline, CDR1 is MDHEN, CDR2 SYDVKM. The CDR3 covers 14 residues. The V gene lost 2 bases and the J gene lost 2 bases, with 8 bases spanning the gap. The CDR3 DNA sequence: TGTGCCAGCAGTTTACAGGGTATCACAGATACGCAGTATTTT. Translating it yields CASSLQGITDTQYF.

Regarding this clonotype: The conserved final phenylalanine or tryptophan is absent from the CDR3, which likely points to a read error. As DNA, the CDR3 is TGCGCCAGCCTCGGGTCCTATGGCTACACCCTC. Translation: CASLGSYGYTL. The chain employs TRBV5-1 and TRBJ1-2; unclear D gene. The CDR3 covers 11 residues. CDR1 is SGHRS, CDR2 YFSETQ, per germline. Trimming cost V 7 bases and J 4 bases, with 8 bases left between them.

The V and J genes are TRBV24-1 and TRBJ1-1, with TRBD1 as a possible D gene (5 bases). This CDR3 spans 13 amino acids. The germline V gene has CDR1 KGHDR and CDR2 SFDVKD. V shed 12 bases and J shed 3 bases, with 16 bases lying between them. CDR3 region: CAVRRGRYTEAFF. The CDR3 DNA sequence: TGTGCCGTCCGTAGGGGACGATACACTGAAGCTTTCTTT.

V and J are TRBV2 and TRBJ2-1; the D is unclear. The CDR3 contains 14 residues. CDR1 and CDR2 from the germline V gene are SNHLY and FYNNEI. Trimming stripped 10 bases from V and 0 bases from J, with 13 bases between. CDR3 residues: CAIQIGRSYNEQFF. CDR3 DNA sequence: TGTGCCATCCAGATCGGGCGCTCCTACAATGAGCAGTTCTTC.

The rearrangement uses TRBV9 and TRBJ1-1; 10 positions agree with TRBD1. CDR1 is SGDLS, CDR2 YYNGEE, per germline. The CDR3 is 14 residues long. Trimming took 3 bases from V and 8 from J; bases not matched to a gene: 7. The CDR3 is CASSGPGQGLEAFF. The DNA of the CDR3 is TGTGCCAGCAGCGGACCGGGACAGGGGCTAGAAGCTTTCTTT. The variable domain in full, with the rest retrieved from reference TRBV9 and TRBJ1-1, is DSGVTQTPKHLITATGQRVTLRCSPRSGDLSVYWYQQSLDQGLQFLIQYYNGEERAKGNILERFSAQQFPDLHSELNLSSLELGDSALYFCASSGPGQGLEAFFGQGTRLTVV.